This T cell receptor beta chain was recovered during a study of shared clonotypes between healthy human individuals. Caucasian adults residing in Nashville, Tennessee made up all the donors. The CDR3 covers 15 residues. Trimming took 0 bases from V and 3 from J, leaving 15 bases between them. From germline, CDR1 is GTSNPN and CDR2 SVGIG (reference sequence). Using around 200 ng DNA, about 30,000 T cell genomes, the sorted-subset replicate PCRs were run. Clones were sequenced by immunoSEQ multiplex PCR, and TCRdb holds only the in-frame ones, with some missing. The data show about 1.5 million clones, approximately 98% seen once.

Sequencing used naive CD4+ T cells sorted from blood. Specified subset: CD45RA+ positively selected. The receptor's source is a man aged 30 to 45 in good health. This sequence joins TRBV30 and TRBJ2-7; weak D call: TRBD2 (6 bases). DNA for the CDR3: TGTGCCTGGAGTGTTTCTTGGGTGCGGGGCTACGAGCAGTACTTC. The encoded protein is CAWSVSWVRGYEQYF.